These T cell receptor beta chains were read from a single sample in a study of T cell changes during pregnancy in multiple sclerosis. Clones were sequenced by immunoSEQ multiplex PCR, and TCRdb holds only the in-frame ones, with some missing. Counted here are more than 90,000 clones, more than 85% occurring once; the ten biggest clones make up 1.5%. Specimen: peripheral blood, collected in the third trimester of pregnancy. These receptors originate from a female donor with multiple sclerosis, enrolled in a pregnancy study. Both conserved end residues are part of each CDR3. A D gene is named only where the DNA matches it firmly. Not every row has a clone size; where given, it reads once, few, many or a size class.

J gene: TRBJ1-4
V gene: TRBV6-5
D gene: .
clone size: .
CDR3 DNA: TGTGCCGCCGGAGAACCCCCAACTAATGAAAAACTGTTTTTT
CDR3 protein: CAAGEPPTNEKLFF

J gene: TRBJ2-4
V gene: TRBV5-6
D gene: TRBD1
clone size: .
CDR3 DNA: TGTGCCAGCACTTTGGGACAGGGGGCGACCAAAAACATTCAGTACTTC
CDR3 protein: CASTLGQGATKNIQYF

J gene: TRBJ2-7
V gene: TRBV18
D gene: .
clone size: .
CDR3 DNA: TGTGCCAGCTCACCACGCACAGGGAATGCCTACGAGCAGTACTTC
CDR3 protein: CASSPRTGNAYEQYF

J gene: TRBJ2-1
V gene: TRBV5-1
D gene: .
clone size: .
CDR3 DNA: TGCGCCAGCAGCTTGGTGGTGCTAGGTGAGCAGTTCTTC
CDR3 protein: CASSLVVLGEQFF

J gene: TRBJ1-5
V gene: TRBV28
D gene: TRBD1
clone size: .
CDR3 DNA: TGTGCCAGCAGTTTATCGAACAGGGGGTTCAATCAGCCCCAGCATTTT
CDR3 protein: CASSLSNRGFNQPQHF

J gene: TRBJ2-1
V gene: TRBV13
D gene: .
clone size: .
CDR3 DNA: TGTGCCAGCAGTAAAGGGGATGGACAAAACTCCTACAATGAGCAGTTCTTC
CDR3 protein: CASSKGDGQNSYNEQFF

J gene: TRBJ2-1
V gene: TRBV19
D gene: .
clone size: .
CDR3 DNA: TGTGCCAGTAGTATGAGGAATGAGCAGTTCTTC
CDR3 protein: CASSMRNEQFF

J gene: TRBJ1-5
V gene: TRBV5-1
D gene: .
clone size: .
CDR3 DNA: TGCGCCAGCAGCCCAGGAGACAGGTTCAATCAGCCCCAGCATTTT
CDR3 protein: CASSPGDRFNQPQHF

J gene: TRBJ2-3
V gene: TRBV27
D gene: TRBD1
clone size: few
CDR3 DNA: TGTGCCAGCAGTCTCCGACAGGGAGCGCAGTATTTT
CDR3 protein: CASSLRQGAQYF

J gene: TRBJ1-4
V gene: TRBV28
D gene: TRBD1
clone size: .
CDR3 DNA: TGTGCCAGCAGTCCGGGGACAGGGCATGCAACTAATGAAAAACTGTTTTTT
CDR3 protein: CASSPGTGHATNEKLFF

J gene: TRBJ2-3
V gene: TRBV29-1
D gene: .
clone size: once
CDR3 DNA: TGCAGCGCCGGCTCGGGGTTCCGCTCAGATACGCAGTATTTT
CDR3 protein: CSAGSGFRSDTQYF

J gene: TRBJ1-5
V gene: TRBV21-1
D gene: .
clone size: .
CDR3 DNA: TGTGCCAGCAGCAAAAGAACCCCTCGGGGCAATCAGCCCCAGCATTTT
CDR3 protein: CASSKRTPRGNQPQHF

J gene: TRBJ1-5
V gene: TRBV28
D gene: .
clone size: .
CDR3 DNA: TGTGCCAGCAGTTTAAGGGGGGGGTCCGGTCAGCCCCAGCATTTT
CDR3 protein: CASSLRGGSGQPQHF

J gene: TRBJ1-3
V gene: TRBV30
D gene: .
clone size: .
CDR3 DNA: TGTGCCTGGAGTGTCCGTGCCGGGGGAAGCTCTGGAAACACCATATATTTT
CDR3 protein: CAWSVRAGGSSGNTIYF

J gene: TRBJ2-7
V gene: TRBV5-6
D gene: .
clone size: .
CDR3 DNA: TGTGCCAGCAGCTTGCGAGACAGATACGAGCAGTACTTC
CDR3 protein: CASSLRDRYEQYF

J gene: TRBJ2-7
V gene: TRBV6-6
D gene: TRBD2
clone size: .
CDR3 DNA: TGTGCCAGCAGTTACAATAAAGCGGGAGGAGAGACCGAGCAGTACTTC
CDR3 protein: CASSYNKAGGETEQYF

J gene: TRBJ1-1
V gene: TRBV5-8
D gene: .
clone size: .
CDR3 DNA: TGTGCCAGCAGCCTTCTTGTTGAAGCTTTCTTT
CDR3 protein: CASSLLVEAFF

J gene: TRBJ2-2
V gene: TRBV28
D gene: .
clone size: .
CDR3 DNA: TGTGCCAGCAGTCGTGGAGCCGGGGAGCTGTTTTTT
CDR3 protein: CASSRGAGELFF

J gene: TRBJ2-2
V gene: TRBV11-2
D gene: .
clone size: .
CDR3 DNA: TGTGCCAGCAGCCCGCTTGTAGACACCGGGGAGCTGTTTTTT
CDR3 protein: CASSPLVDTGELFF

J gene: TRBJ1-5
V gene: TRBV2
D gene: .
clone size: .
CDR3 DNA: TGTGCCAGGGGGGGGGTTAAGGGCAATCAGCCCCAGCATTTT
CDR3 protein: CARGGVKGNQPQHF

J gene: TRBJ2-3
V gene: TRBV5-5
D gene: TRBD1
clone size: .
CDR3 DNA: TGTGCCAGCAGCGGGCTCCCAGGGGGATTCACAGATACGCAGTATTTT
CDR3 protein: CASSGLPGGFTDTQYF

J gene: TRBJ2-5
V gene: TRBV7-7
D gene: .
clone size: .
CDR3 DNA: TGTGCCAGCAGCTTACTGGGGCTTGGGGAGACCCAGTACTTC
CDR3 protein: CASSLLGLGETQYF

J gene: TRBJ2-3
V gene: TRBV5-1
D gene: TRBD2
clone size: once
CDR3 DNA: TGCGCCAGCAGCTTGGCGCGCCCGGGGGGAGATACGCAGTATTTT
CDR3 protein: CASSLARPGGDTQYF

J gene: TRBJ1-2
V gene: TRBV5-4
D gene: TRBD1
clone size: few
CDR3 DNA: TGTGCCAGCAGCTTGGACAGGGGTGGAGGCTACACCTTC
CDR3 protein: CASSLDRGGGYTF

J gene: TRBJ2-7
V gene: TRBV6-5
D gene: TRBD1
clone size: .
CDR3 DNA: TGTGCCAGTAAGGGACAGGTGTACGAGCAGTACTTC
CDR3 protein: CASKGQVYEQYF

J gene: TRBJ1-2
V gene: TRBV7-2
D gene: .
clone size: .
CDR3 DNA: TGTGCCAGCAGCCGTGACAGGCTCTATGGCTACACCTTC
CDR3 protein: CASSRDRLYGYTF

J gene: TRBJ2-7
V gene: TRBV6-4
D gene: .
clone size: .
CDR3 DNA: TGTGCCAGCAACTTGACAGTATTGGGTATCTACGAGCAGTACTTC
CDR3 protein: CASNLTVLGIYEQYF

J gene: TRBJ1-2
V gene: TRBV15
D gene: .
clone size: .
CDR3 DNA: TGTGCCACCAGCAGAGATCCTGACAGCTATGGCTACACCTTC
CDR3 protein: CATSRDPDSYGYTF

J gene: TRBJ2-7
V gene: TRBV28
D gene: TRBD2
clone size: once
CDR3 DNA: TGTGCCAGCAGCCGAGACCGGGGAGGGCGCTCCAACGAGCAGTACTTC
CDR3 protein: CASSRDRGGRSNEQYF

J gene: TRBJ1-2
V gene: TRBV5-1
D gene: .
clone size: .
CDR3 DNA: TGCGCCAGCAGCTTGGTGGGAGAGCAGAATGGCTACACCTTC
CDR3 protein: CASSLVGEQNGYTF

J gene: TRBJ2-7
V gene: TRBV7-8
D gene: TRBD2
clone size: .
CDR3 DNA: TGTGCCAGCAGCTTGAGCGGGACGAGCTCCTACGAGCAGTACTTC
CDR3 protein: CASSLSGTSSYEQYF

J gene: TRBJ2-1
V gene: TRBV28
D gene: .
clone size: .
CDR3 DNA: TGTGCCAGCAGTCCTAAACCAGCTAGGAATGAGCAGTTCTTC
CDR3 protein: CASSPKPARNEQFF

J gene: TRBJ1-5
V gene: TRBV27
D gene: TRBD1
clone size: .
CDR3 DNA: TGTGCCAGCAGTTTGGGACAGGGAAAACAGCCCCAGCATTTT
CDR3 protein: CASSLGQGKQPQHF

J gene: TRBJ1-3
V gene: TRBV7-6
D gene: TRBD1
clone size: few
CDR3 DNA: TGTGCCAGCAGCCTAGCGGGACAGTACTCTGGAAACACCATATATTTT
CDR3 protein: CASSLAGQYSGNTIYF

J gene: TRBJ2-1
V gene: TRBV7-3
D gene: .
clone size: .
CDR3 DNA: TGTGCCAGCAGCTTAAGTAGCCCGGAGAAGCAGTTCTTC
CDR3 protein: CASSLSSPEKQFF

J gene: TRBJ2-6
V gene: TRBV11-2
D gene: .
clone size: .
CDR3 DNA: TGTGCCAGCAGCTTAGATCCCTTCTCTGGGGCCAACGTCCTGACTTTC
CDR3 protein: CASSLDPFSGANVLTF

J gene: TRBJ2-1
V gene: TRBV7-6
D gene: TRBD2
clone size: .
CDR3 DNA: TGTGCCAGCAGCTTGAGTCTAGCGGGTAGAAATGAGCAGTTCTTC
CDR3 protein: CASSLSLAGRNEQFF

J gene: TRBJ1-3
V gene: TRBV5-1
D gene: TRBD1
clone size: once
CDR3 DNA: TGCGCCAGCAGGGCCGGGACAGGGGGAAACACCATATATTTT
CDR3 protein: CASRAGTGGNTIYF

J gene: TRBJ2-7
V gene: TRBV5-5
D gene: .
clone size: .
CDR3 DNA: TGTGCCAGCAGCTTGCTAGCGTGGACCTACGAGCAGTACTTC
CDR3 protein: CASSLLAWTYEQYF

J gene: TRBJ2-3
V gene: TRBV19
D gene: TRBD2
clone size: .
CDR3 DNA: TGTGCCAGTAGAAGGGGACTAGCGGGGGCCTCAAACACAGATACGCAGTATTTT
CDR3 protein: CASRRGLAGASNTDTQYF

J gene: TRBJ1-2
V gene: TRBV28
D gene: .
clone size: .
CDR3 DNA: TGTGCCAGCGGGCAGACAAGGAACTATGGCTACACCTTC
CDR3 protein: CASGQTRNYGYTF

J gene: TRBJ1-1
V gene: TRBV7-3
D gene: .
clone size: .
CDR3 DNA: TGTGCCAGCAGCTCTGAGATGAACACTGAAGCTTTCTTT
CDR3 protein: CASSSEMNTEAFF

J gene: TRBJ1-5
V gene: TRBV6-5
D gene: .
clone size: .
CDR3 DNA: TGTGCCAGCAGCCATGACAGCGGGGTTGATCAGCCCCAGCATTTT
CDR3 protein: CASSHDSGVDQPQHF

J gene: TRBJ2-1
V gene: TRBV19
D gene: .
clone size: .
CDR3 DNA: TGTGCCAGTAGTATAGGCAGTTACAATGAGCAGTTCTTC
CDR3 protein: CASSIGSYNEQFF

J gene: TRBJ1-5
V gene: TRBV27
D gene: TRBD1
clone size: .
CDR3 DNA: TGTGCCAGCAGTGACAGGGGTGGGAATCAGCCCCAGCATTTT
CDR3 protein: CASSDRGGNQPQHF

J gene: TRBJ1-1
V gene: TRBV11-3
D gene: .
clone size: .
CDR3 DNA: TGTGCCAGCAGCTTAGGGAGAAACACTGAAGCTTTCTTT
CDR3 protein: CASSLGRNTEAFF

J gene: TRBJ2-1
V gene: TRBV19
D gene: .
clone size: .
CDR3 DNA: TGTGCCAGTAGAAAGGGGATCTCCTACAATGAGCAGTTCTTC
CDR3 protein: CASRKGISYNEQFF

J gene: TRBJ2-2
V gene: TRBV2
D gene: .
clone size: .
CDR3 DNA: TGTGCCAGCAGTTCCGGGACATCGAACACCGGGGAGCTGTTTTTT
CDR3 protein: CASSSGTSNTGELFF

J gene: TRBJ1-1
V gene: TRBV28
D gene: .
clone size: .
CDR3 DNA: TGTGCCAGCAGACGCACCATCATCAAATTGGCACAGGCGGACACTGAAGCTTTCTTT
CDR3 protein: CASRRTIIKLAQADTEAFF

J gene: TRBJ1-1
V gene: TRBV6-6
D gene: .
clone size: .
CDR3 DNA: TGTGCCAGCAGTCCCACTCAGGGGACTGAAGCTTTCTTT
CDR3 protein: CASSPTQGTEAFF

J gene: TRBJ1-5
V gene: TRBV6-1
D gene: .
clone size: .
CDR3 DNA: TGTGCCGTCACCGAGGGCTACTCCAGCAATCAGCCCCAGCATTTT
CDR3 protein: CAVTEGYSSNQPQHF

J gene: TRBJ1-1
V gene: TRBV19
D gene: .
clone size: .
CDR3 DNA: TGTGCCAGTAGTCTCCCGAACACTGAAGCTTTCTTT
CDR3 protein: CASSLPNTEAFF

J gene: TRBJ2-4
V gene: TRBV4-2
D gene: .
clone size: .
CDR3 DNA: TGTGCCAGCAGCCAAGATCTTGGAGACGTAGCCAAAAACATTCAGTACTTC
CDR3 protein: CASSQDLGDVAKNIQYF

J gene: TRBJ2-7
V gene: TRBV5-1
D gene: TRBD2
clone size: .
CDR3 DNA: TGCGCCAGCAGCCCGGGACTAGCGGGAGAGGCCCTTTACTTC
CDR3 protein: CASSPGLAGEALYF

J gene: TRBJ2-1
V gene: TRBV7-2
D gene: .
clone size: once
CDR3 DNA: TGTGCCAGCAGCTTGAACCATCCGGGGAGCTCCTACAATGAGCAGTTCTTC
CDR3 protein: CASSLNHPGSSYNEQFF

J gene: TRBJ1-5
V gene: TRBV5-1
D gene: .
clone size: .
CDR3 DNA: TGCGCCAGCAGCCCGGAGACTGGGAATCAGCCCCAGCATTTT
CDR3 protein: CASSPETGNQPQHF

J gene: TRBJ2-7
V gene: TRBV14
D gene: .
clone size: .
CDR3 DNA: TGTGCCAGCAGCCATCCCCAGGGTATCCACGAGCAGTACTTC
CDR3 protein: CASSHPQGIHEQYF